This T cell receptor (beta chain) was obtained from a study of identical twins. Trimming cost V 1 base and J 10 bases, with 17 bases left between them. The CDR3 contains 16 residues. The germline gives CDR1 LGHDT, CDR2 YNNKEL (reference sequence). As concerns this clonotype: As yet, its antigen is unknown.

Study-level points and caveats: Out-of-frame alpha sequences shared by twins showed excess low generation probability.

TCRdb reanalysed the 5' RACE reads using MiXCR and keeps one entry per CDR3 protein. In the table there are around 220,000 distinct CDR3 sequences, over 9.5% of which are singletons. What was sequenced was memory T cells sorted from blood. The receptor's source is a man aged 50-59 years in good health. V is TRBV3-1 and J is TRBJ1-6; no reliable D call. CDR3 nucleotide sequence: TGTGCCAGCAGCCAAGTTCTCGGTCGGGCTGGCTCACCCCTCCACTTT. Its protein product is CASSQVLGRAGSPLHF.